The clone carrying this T cell receptor (beta chain) was observed a single time. This CDR3 spans 13 amino acids. Germline V gene lookup returns CDR1 MGHRA and CDR2 YSYEKL. Trimming pared 0 bases from V and 3 bases from J, leaving 6 bases between. Assay: immunoSEQ multiplex PCR; the TCRdb copy retains only in-frame clones and omits some. In the table there are roughly 450,000 clones, roughly 90% of which are singletons. The entry originates in a study of control samples from healthy donors and cancer patients. V gene TRBV4-1 combines with J gene TRBJ2-7; D may be TRBD2 (6 bases). Sequenced sample: PBMCs. The TCR sequence derives from a man aged 35-49 years with head and neck cancer. DNA of the CDR3: TGCGCCAGCAGCCAAGAGGGGGGCTACGAGCAGTACTTC. It codes for CASSQEGGYEQYF.